Sequencing of this T cell receptor beta chain was carried out in a study of T cell responses to AZD1222 COVID-19 vaccine. Study summary: Timing groups of about 4 and about 12 weeks for second doses were pooled. The study's findings and limits: Spike regions recognized by vaccine-associated CD4 TCRs spanned the protein, led by 160-218 and 743-854.

The CDR3 sequence is 14 residues long. The germline V gene has CDR1 MNHNS and CDR2 SASEGT. The ends were cut back, 2 bases at V and 5 bases at J, with 12 bases in the middle. Repertoires were generated with immunoSEQ multiplex PCR, while TCRdb's copy carries only in-frame clones and drops some. The sample records under 150,000 clones, roughly 92% being singletons. In its sample, this clone was seen once. Its antigen is still unknown. The chain couples TRBV6-1 to TRBJ1-2; perhaps TRBD1 as D (6 bases). The source of this sequence is an adult in good health. The source was peripheral blood, collected on day 0 of AZD1222 vaccination. The CDR3 is CASSESGTPYGYTF. The CDR3, as DNA: TGTGCCAGCAGTGAAAGTGGGACACCGTATGGCTACACCTTC.